The 9 T cell receptor beta chains below come from one sample, sequenced in a study of shared clonotypes between healthy human individuals (dated by TCRdb to 2018 to 2020). Libraries were made using the immunoSEQ multiplex PCR assay. TCRdb limited this immuneACCESS table to in-frame rearrangements with V and J called. A share of clones is missing; checked studies link under half to unresolved V genes, and the rest is unexplained. The sample has over a million clones on record, roughly 95% of them singletons. Jointly, the top ten make up approximately 1.1% of the sample. Material for sequencing was naive CD4+ T cells sorted from blood. The cell subset or site label for this specimen denotes: CD45RA+ positively selected. These receptors all come from a man aged 30-40 years in good health.

The CDR3, as DNA: TGTGCCAGCAGTCAAGCCGGGACAGGGGTTTACTATGGCTACACCTTC. As protein: CASSQAGTGVYYGYTF. The genes are TRBV28 and TRBJ1-2; TRBD1 matches at 10 bases. The CDR3 covers 16 residues. Per germline, CDR1 MDHEN and CDR2 SYDVKM. Trimming removed 5 bases from V and 3 bases from J; junction bases left unmatched: 9.

J is TRBJ1-5 and V is TRBV5-4, with a possible D match to TRBD1 (6 bases). The length of the CDR3 is 13 residues. Trimming pared 5 bases from V and 4 bases from J, leaving 10 bases between. CDR1 and CDR2 from the germline V gene are SGHNT and YYREEE (reference sequence). The CDR3 sequence is CASRAGVNQPQHF. The CDR3 DNA reads as TGTGCCAGCAGAGCAGGGGTGAATCAGCCCCAGCATTTT.

The gene calls are TRBV27 and TRBJ2-7, with 7 bases that match TRBD1. The CDR3 extends over 16 amino acids. Trimming cost V 5 bases and J 3 bases; bases outside gene matches: 13. The germline V gene encodes CDR1 MNHEY and CDR2 SMNVEV (reference sequence). The chain's CDR3 is CASSTYRGMRYYEQYF. The CDR3 DNA reads as TGTGCCAGCAGTACGTACAGGGGAATGCGGTACTACGAGCAGTACTTC.

This sequence joins TRBV28 and TRBJ1-2; D is unclear. The length of the CDR3 is 14 residues. Trimming took 6 bases from V and 6 from J, leaving 17 bases between them. The germline CDR1 and CDR2 sequences are MDHEN and SYDVKM. DNA for the CDR3: TGTGCCAGCAGGCCAGGAACACGAATCCATGGCTACACCTTC. Its translation is CASRPGTRIHGYTF.

CDR3 nucleotides: TGCAGCGTTGATTGGGCAGAACCCCAGACCTACGAGCAGTACTTC. This encodes CSVDWAEPQTYEQYF. The rearrangement joins TRBV29-1 to TRBJ2-7; no clear D. This CDR3 spans 15 amino acids. V gave up 3 bases and J gave up 2 bases, with 17 bases separating them. The V gene's germline CDR1 is SQVTM and CDR2 ANQGSEA.

V gene TRBV5-1 combines with J gene TRBJ1-3, with TRBD1 matching over 7 bases. V lost 2 bases to trimming and J lost 0 bases; unmatched junction nucleotides: 2. Germline V gene lookup returns CDR1 SGHRS and CDR2 YFSETQ. The CDR3 is made up of 15 amino acids. The CDR3 sequence: CASSLSGGSGNTIYF. As DNA, the CDR3 is TGCGCCAGCAGCTTATCAGGGGGCTCTGGAAACACCATATATTTT.

The genes are TRBV7-9 and TRBJ2-1; D gene uncertain. Germline V gene sequence: CDR1 SEHNR, CDR2 FQNEAQ (reference sequence). This CDR3 comprises 16 residues. The germline V and J ends were trimmed by 2 bases and 2 bases, with 13 bases remaining between them. The CDR3 DNA reads as TGTGCCAGCAGCTTAAGGCCCGGAGCCACCTACAATGAGCAGTTCTTC. This gives the protein CASSLRPGATYNEQFF.

Worth noting for this clone: The junction shows a germline mismatch at one end, possibly a read error. The chain carries TRBV6-1 and TRBJ2-1; 9 bases line up with TRBD2. The length of the CDR3 is 15 residues. Per the germline V gene, CDR1 is MNHNS and CDR2 is SASEGT. As DNA, the CDR3 is TGTGCCAGCAATGAAGCGGGGGGCTTCTACAATGAGCAGTTCTTC. Protein sequence: CASNEAGGFYNEQFF.

The CDR3 sequence is CSVKLQGHGYTF. The CDR3 DNA reads TGCAGCGTTAAACTCCAGGGGCATGGCTACACCTTC. The chain combines TRBV29-1 with TRBJ1-2; D possibly corresponds to TRBD1 (6 bases). CDR1 is SQVTM, CDR2 ANQGSEA, per germline. The CDR3 contains 12 residues. The V gene lost 5 bases and the J gene lost 6 bases, with 13 bases spanning the gap.